This T cell receptor (beta chain) was observed in a study of blood T cell repertoires in COVID-19. Study overall: COVID-19 samples from acute and convalescent phases originated in the United States, Italy and Spain.

CDR3 length: 16 amino acids. The germline gives CDR1 SQVTM, CDR2 ANQGSEA. Trimming stripped 7 bases from V and 3 bases from J, with 24 bases between. Under the authors' procedure: Reference gene primers were amplified, and this amplification served to estimate nucleated cell counts. TCRdb's copy holds only in-frame clones and misses some; the assay was immunoSEQ multiplex PCR. V and J calls plus clone size are reproduced from that table; the DNA served to infer D and trimming. The sample has 120,000 or so clones, over 60% seen once. The sequenced material came from peripheral blood. This clonotype was sampled from a woman over 75 with active or convalescent COVID-19. The chain combines TRBV29-1 with TRBJ1-1, with D perhaps matching TRBD1 (6 bases). The CDR3 DNA reads as TGCAGCGCAGGCGGAGGTACAGGGATCGGGTACACTGAAGCTTTCTTT. Translation gives CSAGGGTGIGYTEAFF.